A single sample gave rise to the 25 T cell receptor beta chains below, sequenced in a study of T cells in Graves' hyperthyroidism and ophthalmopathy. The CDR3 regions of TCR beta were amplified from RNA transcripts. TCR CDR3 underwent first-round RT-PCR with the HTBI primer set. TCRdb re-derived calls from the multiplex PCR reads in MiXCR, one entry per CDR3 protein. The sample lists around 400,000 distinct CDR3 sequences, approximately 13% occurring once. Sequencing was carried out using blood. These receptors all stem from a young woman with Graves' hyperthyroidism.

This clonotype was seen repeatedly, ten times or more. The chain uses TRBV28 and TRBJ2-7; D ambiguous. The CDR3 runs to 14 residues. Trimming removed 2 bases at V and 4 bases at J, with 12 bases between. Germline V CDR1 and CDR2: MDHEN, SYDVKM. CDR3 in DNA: TGTGCCAGCAGTTTACCCCCTCCGCGGTACGAGCAGTACTTC. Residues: CASSLPPPRYEQYF.

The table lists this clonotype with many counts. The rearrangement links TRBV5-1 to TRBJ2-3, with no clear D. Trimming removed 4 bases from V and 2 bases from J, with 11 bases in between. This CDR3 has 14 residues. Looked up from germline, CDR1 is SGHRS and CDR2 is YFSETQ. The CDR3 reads CASSGRLNTDTQYF. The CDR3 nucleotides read TGCGCCAGCAGCGGACGGTTGAACACAGATACGCAGTATTTT.

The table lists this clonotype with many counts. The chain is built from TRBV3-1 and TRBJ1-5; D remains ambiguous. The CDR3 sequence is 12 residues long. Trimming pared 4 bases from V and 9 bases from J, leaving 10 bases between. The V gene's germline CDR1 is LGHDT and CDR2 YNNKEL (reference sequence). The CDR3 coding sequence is TGTGCCAGCAGCCCGGGCTCAGGGCCCCAGCATTTT. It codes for CASSPGSGPQHF.

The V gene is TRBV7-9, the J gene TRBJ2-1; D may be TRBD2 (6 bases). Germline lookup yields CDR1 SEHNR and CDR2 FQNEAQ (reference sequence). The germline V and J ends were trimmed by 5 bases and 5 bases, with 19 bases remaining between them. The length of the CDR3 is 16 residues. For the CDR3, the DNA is TGTGCCAGCAGCCCATCCTGGGGTGGCGGGAACAATGAGCAGTTCTTC. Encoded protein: CASSPSWGGGNNEQFF.

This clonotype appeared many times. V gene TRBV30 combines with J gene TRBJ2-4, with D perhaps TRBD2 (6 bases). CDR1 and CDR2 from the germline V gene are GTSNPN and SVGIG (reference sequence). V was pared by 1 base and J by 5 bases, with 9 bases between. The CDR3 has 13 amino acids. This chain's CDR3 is CAWSGDFENIQYF. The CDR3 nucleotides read TGTGCCTGGAGTGGGGACTTTGAAAACATTCAGTACTTC. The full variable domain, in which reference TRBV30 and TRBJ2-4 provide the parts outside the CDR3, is SQTIHQWPATLVQPVGSPLSLECTVEGTSNPNLYWYRQAAGRGLQLLFYSVGIGQISSEVPQNLSASRPQDRQFILSSKKLLLSDSGFYLCAWSGDFENIQYFGAGTRLSVL.

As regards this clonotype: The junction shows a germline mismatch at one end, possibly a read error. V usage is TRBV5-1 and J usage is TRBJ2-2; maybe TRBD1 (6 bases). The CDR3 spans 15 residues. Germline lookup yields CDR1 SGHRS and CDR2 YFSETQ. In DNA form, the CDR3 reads TGCGCCGGCAGGCCTGATACAGGGAATAACGGGGAGCTGTTTTTT. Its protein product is CAGRPDTGNNGELFF.

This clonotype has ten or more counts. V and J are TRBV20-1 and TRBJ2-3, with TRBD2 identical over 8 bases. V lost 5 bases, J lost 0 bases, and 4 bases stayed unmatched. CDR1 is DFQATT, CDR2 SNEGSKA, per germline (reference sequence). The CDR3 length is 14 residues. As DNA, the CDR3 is TGCAGTGCTCGCGCTAGCGGGAGCACAGATACGCAGTATTTT. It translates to CSARASGSTDTQYF.

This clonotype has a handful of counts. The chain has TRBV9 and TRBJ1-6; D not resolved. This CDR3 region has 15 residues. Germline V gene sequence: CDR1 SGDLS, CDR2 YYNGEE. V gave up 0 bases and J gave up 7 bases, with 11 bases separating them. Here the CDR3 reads CASSVGGGPNSPLHF. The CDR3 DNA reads TGTGCCAGCAGCGTAGGAGGAGGGCCCAATTCACCCCTCCACTTT.

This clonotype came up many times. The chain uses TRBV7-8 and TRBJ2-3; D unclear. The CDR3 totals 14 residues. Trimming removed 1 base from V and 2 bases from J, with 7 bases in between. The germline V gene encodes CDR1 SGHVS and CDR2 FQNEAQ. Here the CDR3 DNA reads TGTGCCAGCAGCTTAGAATCCTTCACAGATACGCAGTATTTT. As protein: CASSLESFTDTQYF.

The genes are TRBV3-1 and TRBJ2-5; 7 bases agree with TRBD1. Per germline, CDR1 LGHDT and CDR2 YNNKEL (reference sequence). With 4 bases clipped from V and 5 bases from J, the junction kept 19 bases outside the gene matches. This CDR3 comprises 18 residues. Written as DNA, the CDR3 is TGTGCCAGCAGCCCGACGGGGTGGGAGACAGGGAATTTCGAGACCCAGTACTTC. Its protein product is CASSPTGWETGNFETQYF.

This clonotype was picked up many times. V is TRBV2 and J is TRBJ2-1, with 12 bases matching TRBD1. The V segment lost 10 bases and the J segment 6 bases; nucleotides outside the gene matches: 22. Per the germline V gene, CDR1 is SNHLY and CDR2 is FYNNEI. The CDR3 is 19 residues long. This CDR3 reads CATSTPGQGAPHPSNEQFF. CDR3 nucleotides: TGTGCCACCTCTACCCCGGGACAGGGGGCCCCGCACCCCTCCAATGAGCAGTTCTTC.

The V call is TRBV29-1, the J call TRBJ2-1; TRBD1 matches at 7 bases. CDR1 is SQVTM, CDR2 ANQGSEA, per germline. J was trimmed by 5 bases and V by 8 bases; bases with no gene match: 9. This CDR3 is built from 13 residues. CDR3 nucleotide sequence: TGCAGCATATATGACGGGACAGACAATGAGCAGTTCTTC. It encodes CSIYDGTDNEQFF.

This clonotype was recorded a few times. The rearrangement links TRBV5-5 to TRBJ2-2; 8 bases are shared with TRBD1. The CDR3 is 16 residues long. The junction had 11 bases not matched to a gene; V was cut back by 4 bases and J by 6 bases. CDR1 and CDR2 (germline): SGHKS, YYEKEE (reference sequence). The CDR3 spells CASSLPPDRVSGELFF. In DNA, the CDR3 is TGTGCCAGCAGCCTCCCCCCGGACAGGGTGTCCGGGGAGCTGTTTTTT.

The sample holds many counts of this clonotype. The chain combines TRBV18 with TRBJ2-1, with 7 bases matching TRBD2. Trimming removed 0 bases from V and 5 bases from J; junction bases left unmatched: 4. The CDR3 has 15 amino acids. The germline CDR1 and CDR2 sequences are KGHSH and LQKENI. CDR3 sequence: CASSPPIAGHNEQFF. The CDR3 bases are TGTGCCAGCTCACCACCGATAGCGGGCCACAATGAGCAGTTCTTC.

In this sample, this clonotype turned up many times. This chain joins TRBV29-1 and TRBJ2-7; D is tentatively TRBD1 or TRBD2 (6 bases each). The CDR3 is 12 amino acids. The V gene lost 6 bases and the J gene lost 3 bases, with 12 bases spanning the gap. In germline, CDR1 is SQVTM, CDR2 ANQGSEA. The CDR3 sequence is CSVTGALYEQYF. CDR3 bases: TGCAGCGTAACGGGGGCACTCTACGAGCAGTACTTC.

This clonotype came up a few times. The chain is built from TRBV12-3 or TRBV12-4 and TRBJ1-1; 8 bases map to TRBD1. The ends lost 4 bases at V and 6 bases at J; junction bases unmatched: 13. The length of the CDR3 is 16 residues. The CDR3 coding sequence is TGTGCCAGCAGTTCTTTACTATGGACAGGGAAGTCTGAAGCTTTCTTT. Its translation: CASSSLLWTGKSEAFF.

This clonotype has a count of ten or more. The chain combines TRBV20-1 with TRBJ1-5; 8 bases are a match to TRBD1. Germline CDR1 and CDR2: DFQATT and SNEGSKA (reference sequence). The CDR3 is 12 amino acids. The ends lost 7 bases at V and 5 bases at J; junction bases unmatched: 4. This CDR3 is CSVSGGDQPQHF. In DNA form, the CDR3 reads TGCAGTGTCTCAGGGGGCGATCAGCCCCAGCATTTT.

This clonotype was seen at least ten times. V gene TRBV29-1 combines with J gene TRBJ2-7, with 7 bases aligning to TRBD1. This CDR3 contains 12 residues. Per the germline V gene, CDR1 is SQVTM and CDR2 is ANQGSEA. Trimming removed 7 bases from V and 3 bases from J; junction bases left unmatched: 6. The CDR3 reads CSATDRSYEQYF. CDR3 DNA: TGCAGCGCTACGGACAGGAGCTACGAGCAGTACTTC.

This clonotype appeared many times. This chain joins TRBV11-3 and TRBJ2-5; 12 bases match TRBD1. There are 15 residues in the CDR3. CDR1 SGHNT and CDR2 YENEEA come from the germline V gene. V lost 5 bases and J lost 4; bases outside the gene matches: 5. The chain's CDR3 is CASSAGTGGRETQYF. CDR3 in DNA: TGTGCCAGCAGCGCCGGGACAGGGGGCAGAGAGACCCAGTACTTC.

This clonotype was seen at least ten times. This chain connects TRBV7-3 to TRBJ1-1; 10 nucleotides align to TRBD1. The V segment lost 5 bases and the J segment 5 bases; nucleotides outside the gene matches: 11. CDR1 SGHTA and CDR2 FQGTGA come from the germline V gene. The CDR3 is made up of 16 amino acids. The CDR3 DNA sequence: TGTGCCAGCAGCCCCCAGACAGGGGGCGAATGGACTGAAGCTTTCTTT. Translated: CASSPQTGGEWTEAFF.

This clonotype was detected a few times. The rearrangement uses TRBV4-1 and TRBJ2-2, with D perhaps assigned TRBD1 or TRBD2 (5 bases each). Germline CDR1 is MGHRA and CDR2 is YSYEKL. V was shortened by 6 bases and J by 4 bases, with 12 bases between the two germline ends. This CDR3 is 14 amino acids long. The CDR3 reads CASSNEGLTGELFF. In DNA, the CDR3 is TGCGCCAGCAGTAACGAGGGGCTCACCGGGGAGCTGTTTTTT.

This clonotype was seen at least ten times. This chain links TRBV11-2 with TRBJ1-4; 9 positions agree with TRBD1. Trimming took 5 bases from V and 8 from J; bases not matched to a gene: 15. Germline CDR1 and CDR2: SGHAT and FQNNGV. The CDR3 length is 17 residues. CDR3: CASSRTGTGRGYEKLFF. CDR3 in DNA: TGTGCCAGCAGCCGAACCGGGACAGGGAGAGGGTACGAAAAACTGTTTTTT.

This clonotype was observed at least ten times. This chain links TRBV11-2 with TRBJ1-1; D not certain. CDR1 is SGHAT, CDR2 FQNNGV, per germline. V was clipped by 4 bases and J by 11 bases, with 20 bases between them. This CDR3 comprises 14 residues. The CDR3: CASSSPIETDDAFF. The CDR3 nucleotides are TGTGCCAGCAGCTCACCCATTGAAACTGACGACGCTTTCTTT.

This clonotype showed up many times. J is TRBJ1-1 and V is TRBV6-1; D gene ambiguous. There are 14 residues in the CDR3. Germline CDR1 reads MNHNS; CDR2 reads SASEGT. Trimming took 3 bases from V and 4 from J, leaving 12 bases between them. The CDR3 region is CASSELFTGTEAFF. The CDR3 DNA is TGTGCCAGCAGTGAGCTCTTTACGGGCACTGAAGCTTTCTTT.

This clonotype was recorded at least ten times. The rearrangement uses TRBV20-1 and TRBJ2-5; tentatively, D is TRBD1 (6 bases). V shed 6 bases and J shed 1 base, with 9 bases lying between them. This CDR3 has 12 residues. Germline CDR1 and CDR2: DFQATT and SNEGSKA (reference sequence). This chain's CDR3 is CSARTAQETQYF. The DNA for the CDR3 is TGCAGTGCGAGGACAGCCCAAGAGACCCAGTACTTC.